These 25 T cell receptor beta chains share one sample of origin, sequenced in a study of blood T cell repertoires in COVID-19 (dated by TCRdb to 2018 to 2021). The library was built by means of the immunoSEQ multiplex PCR assay. Drawn from immuneACCESS, this table holds only the in-frame rearrangements with V and J called that TCRdb kept. Clones are partly lost; checked studies trace under half to an unresolved V gene and leave the rest unexplained. The sample data list around 230,000 clones, and around four fifths of these were observed just once. The top ten clonotypes cover roughly 2.7% of the sample. Sequenced: peripheral blood. All receptors derive from a woman in her 40s with active or convalescent COVID-19.

This clone was seen only once. The CDR3 reads CASSYSGQGSQETQYF. CDR3 nucleotides: TGTGCCAGCAGTTACTCCGGACAGGGTTCCCAAGAGACCCAGTACTTC. This rearrangement joins TRBV6-5 to TRBJ2-5; 8 nucleotides match TRBD1. Germline trimming cut 0 bases from V and 1 base from J; bases unmatched to any gene: 4. This CDR3 is 16 amino acids long. Germline V gives CDR1 MNHEY, CDR2 SVGAGI.

The V gene is TRBV11-3, the J gene TRBJ1-4; D might be TRBD1 (6 bases). Trimming removed 5 bases from V and 3 bases from J, with 10 bases in between. This CDR3 region has 14 residues. Germline V CDR1 and CDR2: SGHNT, YENEEA. CDR3 in amino acids: CASSPGQPNEKLFF. The CDR3 bases are TGTGCCAGCAGCCCGGGACAACCTAATGAAAAACTGTTTTTT. The full variable domain, rest sourced from reference TRBV11-3 and TRBJ1-4, is EAGVVQSPRYKIIEKKQPVAFWCNPISGHNTLYWYLQNLGQGPELLIRYENEEAVDDSQLPKDRFSAERLKGVDSTLKIQPAELGDSAVYLCASSPGQPNEKLFFGSGTQLSVL.

The chain is built from TRBV2 and TRBJ2-2, with 9 bases aligning to TRBD1. The CDR3 has 15 residues. The V gene end was trimmed by 2 bases and the J gene end by 4 bases; junction bases not matched to a gene: 2. Germline assignment: CDR1 SNHLY and CDR2 FYNNEI. CDR3 sequence reads: CASSESTGGTGELFF. DNA of the CDR3: TGTGCCAGCAGTGAATCGACAGGGGGCACCGGGGAGCTGTTTTTT. Drawing the rest from reference TRBV2 and TRBJ2-2, the complete variable domain is EPEVTQTPSHQVTQMGQEVILRCVPISNHLYFYWYRQILGQKVEFLVSFYNNEISEKSEIFDDQFSVERPDGSNFTLKIRSTKLEDSAMYFCASSESTGGTGELFFGEGSRLTVL.

The chain uses TRBV2 and TRBJ1-5; maybe TRBD1 (5 bases). The CDR3 runs to 14 residues. Trimming removed 6 bases at V and 5 bases at J, with 14 bases between. CDR1 is SNHLY and CDR2 is FYNNEI in the germline V gene. CDR3 sequence (DNA): TGTGCCAGCAGCGATAACGGGGGAGATCAGCCCCAGCATTTT. It yields the protein CASSDNGGDQPQHF.

As regards this clone: At one of its ends the junction is not consistent with the germline gene, which may arise from a read error. The J gene is TRBJ1-2, the V gene TRBV19, with D possibly matching TRBD1 (5 bases). The germline gives CDR1 LNHDA, CDR2 SQIVND (reference sequence). This CDR3 contains 14 residues. The CDR3 protein is CASSMRDSLYGHTF. CDR3 nucleotide sequence: TGTGCCAGTAGTATGAGGGACTCTCTCTATGGCCACACCTTC.

The rearrangement joins TRBV24-1 to TRBJ1-5; 9 bases are shared with TRBD1. Per the germline V gene, CDR1 is KGHDR and CDR2 is SFDVKD. Trimming removed 2 bases from V and 6 bases from J; junction bases left unmatched: 10. The CDR3 totals 17 residues. The CDR3 protein is CATSDSGGQGYRQPQHF. CDR3 nucleotide sequence: TGTGCCACCAGTGATTCCGGGGGACAGGGTTATCGTCAGCCCCAGCATTTT.

This rearrangement joins TRBV6-5 to TRBJ2-1, with D perhaps TRBD2 (6 bases). The V gene's germline CDR1 is MNHEY and CDR2 SVGAGI. V was shortened by 4 bases and J by 0 bases, with 10 bases between the two germline ends. This CDR3 is 15 amino acids long. CDR3 in amino acids: CASSFGTPSYNEQFF. CDR3 nucleotides: TGTGCCAGCAGTTTCGGGACTCCCTCCTACAATGAGCAGTTCTTC.

V and J are TRBV6-5 and TRBJ1-2; 9 bases map to TRBD1. The CDR3 sequence is 14 residues long. CDR1 and CDR2 (germline): MNHEY, SVGAGI. V lost 6 bases to trimming and J lost 8 bases; unmatched junction nucleotides: 10. The CDR3 coding sequence is TGTGCCAGCAGGGGGGGACAGGGCGTTGAGGGCTACACCTTC. It is translated as CASRGGQGVEGYTF.

This sequence joins TRBV3-1 (or the pseudogene TRBV3-2) and TRBJ1-5; D remains ambiguous. Between the trimmed V and J ends, which lost 1 base and 9 bases, there was a span of 10 bases. CDR3 size: 13 residues. The germline gives CDR1 LGHDT, CDR2 YNNKEL (reference sequence). The CDR3 sequence is CASSQGALRPQHF. In DNA, the CDR3 is TGTGCCAGCAGCCAAGGGGCTTTACGGCCCCAGCATTTT.

This chain joins TRBV28 and TRBJ1-4; 11 nucleotides align to TRBD1. Germline V gene sequence: CDR1 MDHEN, CDR2 SYDVKM. The CDR3 is 17 residues long. Germline trimming cut 3 bases from V and 7 bases from J; bases unmatched to any gene: 10. The CDR3 nucleotides read TGTGCCAGCAGTTTTGGGACAGGGGGTGGGATACGTGAAAAACTGTTTTTT. It specifies CASSFGTGGGIREKLFF.

This rearrangement joins TRBV24-1 to TRBJ2-3, with 7 nucleotides matching TRBD2. The V gene end was trimmed by 0 bases and the J gene end by 3 bases; junction bases not matched to a gene: 5. Germline V gives CDR1 KGHDR, CDR2 SFDVKD. CDR3 length equals 16 residues. Here the CDR3 DNA reads TGTGCCACCAGTGATTTGAAGGCGGGGGTAACAGATACGCAGTATTTT. Its protein is CATSDLKAGVTDTQYF.

The gene calls are TRBV28 and TRBJ1-2; D gene ambiguous. The V gene lost 4 bases and the J gene lost 4 bases, with 22 bases spanning the gap. This CDR3 comprises 17 residues. Germline assignment: CDR1 MDHEN and CDR2 SYDVKM. The CDR3 sequence: CASSYPAGISTGYGYTF. The DNA for the CDR3 is TGTGCCAGCAGTTACCCGGCCGGGATTTCCACCGGCTATGGCTACACCTTC.

V is TRBV4-1 and J is TRBJ2-5; 7 bases are a match to TRBD2. The CDR3 loop spans 14 amino acids. Trimming removed 4 bases from V and 3 bases from J; junction bases left unmatched: 5. Germline V gives CDR1 MGHRA, CDR2 YSYEKL. This chain's CDR3 is CASSRGGVEETQYF. In DNA, the CDR3 is TGCGCCAGCAGCCGTGGGGGGGTAGAAGAGACCCAGTACTTC.

This clone was picked up a small number of times. V is TRBV28 and J is TRBJ1-1; 7 bases align to TRBD1. The CDR3 loop spans 16 amino acids. V was clipped by 5 bases and J by 4 bases; unmatched bases: 13. CDR1 is MDHEN, CDR2 SYDVKM, per germline. CDR3 residues: CASSPTFSTGPTEAFF. The DNA for the CDR3 is TGTGCCAGCAGTCCCACCTTCTCGACAGGGCCCACTGAAGCTTTCTTT.

This clone was recorded only once. This chain links TRBV19 with TRBJ2-7; 7 bases match TRBD2. CDR3 length: 15 residues. Germline CDR1 and CDR2: LNHDA and SQIVND (reference sequence). Trimming took 4 bases from V and 4 from J; bases not matched to a gene: 10. CDR3 sequence: CASSSGGDPYYEQYF. The DNA of the CDR3 is TGTGCCAGTAGTAGCGGGGGTGACCCTTATTACGAGCAGTACTTC.

This chain connects TRBV27 to TRBJ2-7, with TRBD2 identical over 7 bases. CDR1 and CDR2 from the germline V gene are MNHEY and SMNVEV (reference sequence). The CDR3 loop spans 16 amino acids. V lost 3 bases, J lost 5 bases, and 13 bases stayed unmatched. The CDR3 sequence: CASSLNPAGSTHEQYF. The DNA for the CDR3 is TGTGCCAGCAGTTTGAACCCAGCGGGAAGCACGCACGAGCAGTACTTC.

The V gene is TRBV7-2, the J gene TRBJ1-2, with D hard to call. Trimming stripped 5 bases from V and 8 bases from J, with 18 bases between. Germline V gives CDR1 SGHTA, CDR2 FQGNSA. The CDR3 is made up of 14 amino acids. The CDR3 DNA is TGTGCCAGCAGCGGAACCTACAGCGGTGGGGGCTACACCTTC. This gives the protein CASSGTYSGGGYTF.

This clone was observed once. J is TRBJ2-4 and V is TRBV30, with a possible D match to TRBD2 (7 bases). There are 15 residues in the CDR3. Germline V CDR1 and CDR2: GTSNPN, SVGIG (reference sequence). V gave up 2 bases and J gave up 3 bases, with 14 bases separating them. The CDR3 reads CAWSYRGAVKNIQYF. The CDR3 nucleotides are TGTGCCTGGAGTTACCGGGGGGCGGTCAAAAACATTCAGTACTTC.

This clone was detected only once. V usage is TRBV28 and J usage is TRBJ1-2, with 7 bases that match TRBD1. The germline gives CDR1 MDHEN, CDR2 SYDVKM. This CDR3 contains 13 residues. The trim removed 10 bases at V and 8 bases at J, leaving 13 bases unmatched. The CDR3 loop reads CAIPRGQEGGYTF. In DNA, the CDR3 is TGTGCCATCCCGAGGGGGCAGGAGGGGGGCTACACCTTC.

The J gene is TRBJ1-2, the V gene TRBV27; D unresolved. The CDR3 has 13 residues. Germline V gives CDR1 MNHEY, CDR2 SMNVEV (reference sequence). Trimming took 0 bases from V and 8 from J, leaving 10 bases between them. The CDR3: CASSLSATGGYTF. In DNA form, the CDR3 reads TGTGCCAGCAGTTTATCAGCAACGGGGGGCTACACCTTC.

This chain links TRBV15 with TRBJ2-3; TRBD2 agrees at 11 bases. The germline gives CDR1 LNHNV, CDR2 YYDKDF (reference sequence). The CDR3 consists of 20 residues. V was clipped by 3 bases and J by 0 bases; unmatched bases: 14. CDR3 nucleotides: TGTGCCACCAGCAGTCCCAAGCTAGCGGGGGGCCGTTCTAGCACAGATACGCAGTATTTT. Translation gives CATSSPKLAGGRSSTDTQYF.

The chain has TRBV5-1 and TRBJ1-2; 8 bases map to TRBD1. The CDR3 consists of 17 residues. The J segment lost 6 bases and the V segment lost 0 bases, leaving 13 bases of the junction unmatched. Per the germline V gene, CDR1 is SGHRS and CDR2 is YFSETQ. This chain's CDR3 is CASSLEGQGAGDDGYTF. DNA of the CDR3: TGCGCCAGCAGCTTGGAGGGCCAGGGGGCAGGGGATGATGGCTACACCTTC.

The CDR3: CASSFLNLLSGKDNEQFF. The DNA of the CDR3 is TGTGCCAGCAGCTTCCTCAACCTCCTGAGCGGGAAAGACAATGAGCAGTTCTTC. The chain has TRBV5-4 and TRBJ2-1; 7 nucleotides align to TRBD2. V trimming: 2 bases; J trimming: 5 bases; junction bases outside the gene matches: 16. In germline, CDR1 is SGHNT, CDR2 YYREEE (reference sequence). This CDR3 spans 18 amino acids.

This clone was seen only a few times. The rearrangement joins TRBV21-1 to TRBJ1-3; TRBD1, the table's D call, was not compared with the DNA. TRBV21-1 is flagged as a pseudogene. The CDR3 consists of 17 residues. CDR3 in amino acids: CASSKAGQAETGNTIYF. Here the CDR3 DNA reads TGTGCCAGCAGCAAAGCTGGACAGGCGGAAACGGGAAACACCATATATTTT.

This sequence joins TRBV7-9 and TRBJ2-7; D is ambiguous. V was pared by 1 base and J by 4 bases, with 8 bases between. Germline V gene data show CDR1 as SEHNR and CDR2 as FQNEAQ (reference sequence). The CDR3 contains 13 residues. Here the CDR3 reads CASSLGGLYEQYF. The CDR3 region has the DNA TGTGCCAGCAGCTTAGGCGGTTTGTACGAGCAGTACTTC.